This TCR beta chain was profiled in a study of Graves' ophthalmopathy and Graves' hyperthyroidism. Study-level results: Prediction of ophthalmopathy progression reached roughly 68% sensitivity and about 72% specificity.

CDR1 and CDR2 from the germline V gene are LNHDA and SQIVND (reference sequence). The CDR3 contains 15 residues. V was shortened by 11 bases and J by 2 bases, with 22 bases between the two germline ends. About this clonotype: Its antigen is unknown.

The sequenced template was RNA, covering the TCR beta CDR3 region. First-round RT-PCR employed HTBI primers, with a second-round multiplex PCR after it. TCRdb independently ran MiXCR on the multiplex PCR reads; one entry per CDR3 protein. The data show around 1,000,000 distinct CDR3 sequences, with about 35% seen just once and around 10% held by the top ten. The study recruited hyperthyroidism patients aged 18 to 65 who were newly diagnosed, under 2 months' duration. The V gene is TRBV19, the J gene TRBJ2-7; D assignment may be TRBD1 or TRBD2 (6 bases each). This sequence was found in an adult man with Graves' hyperthyroidism. The sample consisted of peripheral blood or thyroid tissue (not recorded which). The CDR3 here is CASSPGASIPYEQYF. In DNA form, the CDR3 reads TGTGCCTCCTCCCCGGGGGCTAGTATCCCCTACGAGCAGTACTTC.